This TCR beta chain was found in a study of cytomegalovirus exposure and HLA in healthy donors. At the level of the study: Early released data had about 80 million unique TCRs, all coming from HLA-typed donors. Study findings and constraints: A later look showed TCR association rates differing by HLA locus, highest for DRB1 and lowest for HLA-C.

The CDR3 consists of 13 residues. Germline assignment: CDR1 SGHAT and CDR2 FQNNGV. V lost 0 bases to trimming and J lost 12 bases, with 14 bases between them. To note about this clone: The antigen is unknown.

Healthy donors of bone marrow made up the group. PCR involved 60 Vbeta and 13 Jbeta primers. Per the authors' pipeline: Counted up in a later analysis, unique TCR beta chains came to some 72 million, with around 9.9 million shared. Clones were sequenced by immunoSEQ multiplex PCR, and TCRdb holds only the in-frame ones, with some missing. For V, J and clone size, that table is used; D and trimming come from the DNA. The data show approximately 240,000 clones, around 88% seen once. The specimen sequenced was PBMCs. The sequence was collected from a woman between 18 and 29 years old in good health and CMV-seronegative. The rearrangement joins TRBV11-2 to TRBJ1-1; the D gene is possibly TRBD1 (5 bases). CDR3 in DNA: TGTGCCAGCAGCTTAGAGGGGCGGGGGATGACTTTCTTT. This sequence encodes CASSLEGRGMTFF.